This T cell receptor beta chain was sequenced during a study of early T cells in non-severe SARS-CoV-2 infection (dated by TCRdb to the early 2020s). Concerning the study at large: Because TCR sequencing relied on bulk RNA taken from unsorted whole blood, pairing of alpha and beta chains was not possible. General findings and caveats noted by the study authors: Matching against VDJdb was skewed toward anti-spike CD8 responses, likely underestimated virus-specific expansions, and missed private and CD4 specificities.

V was cut back by 3 bases and J by 3 bases, leaving a gap of 11 bases between them. Reading from cysteine to phenylalanine, the CDR3 counts 14 amino acids. The kept DNA is CDR3 alone, 42 bases in frame from the first base. Reading the germline V gene gives CDR1 MNHEY and CDR2 SVGAGI. This clonotype showed up many times. Its antigen is unknown. No per-base quality is available; no much larger clone lies one base away. This was a case-control study nested in a cohort of healthcare workers in London, UK, who had nasopharyngeal swab PCR tests and blood samples taken every week. Between 23 and 31 March 2020, the week of the UK lockdown, healthcare workers were enrolled and then followed up weekly for as long as 16 weeks. Library construction relied on 5' RACE. Instrument on record: NextSeq 500. The TCR library protocol attached unique molecular identifiers to individual cDNA molecules to correct for sequencing error and PCR bias. Both TCR alpha and beta chains were sequenced, and tight co-correlation was observed between alpha and beta sequence abundances in each sample. The authors' pipeline ran thus. Decombinator V4 was used to annotate TCR sequences for V gene, J gene and CDR3. TCRs were defined as expanded if a significant change between any two time points was detected under a Poisson model with p below 0.0001. TCR abundances were normalised to the total number of TCRs sequenced in each sample and reported as counts per million. MAIT TCRs were defined by TRAV1-2 paired with TRAJ12, TRAJ20 or TRAJ33, and iNKT TCRs by TRAV10 paired with TRAJ18. A search of VDJdb, accessed on 1 November 2021, was run for TCRs annotated to CMV, EBV and SARS-CoV-2, with TCRs annotated for multiple antigens excluded. TCRdb itself trimmed the public reads at Q25 with fastp, ran MiXCR and retained productive beta chains. Each entry merges the rows of one CDR3 protein and shows their most common DNA and genes. Clone size and V and J calls follow TCRdb, not the original study. The sample has 84,000 or so distinct CDR3 sequences on record, about 12% of them singletons. The biggest ten clones account for approximately 2.4% of the sample.

This clonotype was sampled from an adult who was a healthcare worker with PCR-confirmed SARS-CoV-2 infection or an uninfected control (not recorded which). Rearrangement joined TRBV6-5 to TRBJ1-1, with the D gene call left open. Sequencing was done on a sample of whole blood. The CDR3 corresponds to CASSYEIWDTEAFF. The sequenced DNA is TGTGCCAGCAGTTATGAAATATGGGACACTGAAGCTTTCTTT.